This T cell receptor (beta chain) was profiled in a study of identifying expanded T cells in peripheral blood. V dropped 4 bases and J dropped 0; count of bases not matched to a gene: 3. This CDR3 is built from 15 residues. Germline CDR1 reads LNHDA; CDR2 reads SQIVND (reference sequence). No infections or other immune events were documented during collection. Sequenced by immunoSEQ multiplex PCR; TCRdb stores in-frame clones only, minus some. The sample consists of about 81,000 clones, about 83% of them appearing once. The chain carries TRBV19 and TRBJ2-7, with 10 positions matching TRBD2. The sequencing sample was made of blood. This clonotype was obtained from a person aged 18 to 70 in good health. Written as DNA, the CDR3 is TGTGCCAGTAGTAGGACTAGCGGAAGCTCCTACGAGCAGTACTTC. Protein: CASSRTSGSSYEQYF. Supplemented by reference TRBV19 and TRBJ2-7, the full variable domain reads DGGITQSPKYLFRKEGQNVTLSCEQNLNHDAMYWYRQDPGQGLRLIYYSQIVNDFQKGDIAEGYSVSREKKESFPLTVTSAQKNPTAFYLCASSRTSGSSYEQYFGPGTRLTVT.